Listed below are T cell receptor beta chains from one sample, sequenced in a study of CXCR3-negative and CXCR3-positive naive CD8 T cells. TCRdb reprocessed the 5' RACE reads and reports one entry per CDR3 protein, with no DNA. The repertoire table contains some 49,000 distinct CDR3 sequences. Specimen: naive CXCR3- CD8+ T cells from blood. These TCRs come from a human donor in good health. Some clones in this sample may be carry-over from other donors' samples. The CDR3 runs from the conserved cysteine through the conserved F or W. Each record gives: V gene, J gene, clone size, CDR3 length, CDR3 protein. Some rows mark clone size as missing; the rest say once, few, many or name a class of expanded clone.

TRBV7-9	TRBJ1-4	-	14	CASSFSWQNEKLFF
TRBV2	TRBJ2-3	-	15	CAKTAEDRSTDTQYF
TRBV29-1	TRBJ1-2	-	16	CSVEDPLEVGGYGYTF
TRBV12-3/TRBV12-4	TRBJ2-7	-	16	CASSFSLQEKNYEQYF
TRBV9	TRBJ2-2	-	16	CASSPPGTGNTGELFF
TRBV29-1	TRBJ1-1	-	12	CSALDGNSEAFF
TRBV5-6	TRBJ1-4	-	14	CASSIDRTDEKLFF
TRBV5-1	TRBJ2-7	-	17	CASSLTFTGQGKDEQYF
TRBV5-6	TRBJ2-1	-	15	CASSYTSGGAAVQFF
TRBV29-1	TRBJ1-4	-	14	CSVDSGQGGEKLFF
TRBV29-1	TRBJ1-1	-	11	CSVALNAEAFF
TRBV7-9	TRBJ2-3	-	15	CASSLATGASDTQYF
TRBV5-1	TRBJ2-1	-	16	CASSLDGSLYYNEQFF
TRBV21-1	TRBJ2-3	-	13	CASRPRSPYTQYF
TRBV7-9	TRBJ2-1	-	16	CASSPNTKPGYNEQFF
TRBV10-2	TRBJ1-1	-	11	CASRVNAEAFF
TRBV5-5	TRBJ1-5	-	15	CASSYTGNSNQPQHF
TRBV21-1	TRBJ2-4	-	17	CASSSGLAGVGKNIQYF
TRBV6-5	TRBJ2-7	-	14	CASSYATGTREQYF
TRBV11-2	TRBJ2-7	-	15	CASSLDQEAPYEQYF
TRBV12-3/TRBV12-4	TRBJ2-1	-	15	CASSPQVKRYNEQFF
TRBV13	TRBJ2-1	-	16	CASSSSLAVSYNEQFF
TRBV12-3/TRBV12-4	TRBJ1-1	medium-sized	14	CASSFMALNTEAFF
TRBV11-2	TRBJ1-1	-	12	CASSPTNTEAFF
TRBV29-1	TRBJ2-7	-	13	CSVRDRGSYEQYF
TRBV13	TRBJ2-7	-	14	CASSSSDRGYEQYF
TRBV28	TRBJ2-1	-	17	CASSVVAPVSSYNEQFF
TRBV9	TRBJ2-7	-	14	CASNSGSVGGEQYF
TRBV28	TRBJ2-7	-	17	CASSLSLTSGTSYEQYF